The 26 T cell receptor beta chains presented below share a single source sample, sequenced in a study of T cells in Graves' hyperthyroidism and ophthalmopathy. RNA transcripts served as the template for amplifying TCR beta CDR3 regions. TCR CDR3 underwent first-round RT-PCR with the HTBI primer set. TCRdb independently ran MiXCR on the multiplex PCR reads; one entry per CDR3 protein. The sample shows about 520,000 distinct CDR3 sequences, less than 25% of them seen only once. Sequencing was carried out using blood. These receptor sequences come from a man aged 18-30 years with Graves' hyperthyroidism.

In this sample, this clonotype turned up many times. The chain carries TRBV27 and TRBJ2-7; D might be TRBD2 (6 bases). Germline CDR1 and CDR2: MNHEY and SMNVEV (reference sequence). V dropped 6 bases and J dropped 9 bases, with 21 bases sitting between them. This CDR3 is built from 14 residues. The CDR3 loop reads CASRNAGSLNGQYF. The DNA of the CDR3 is TGTGCCAGCAGGAATGCCGGGAGTCTTAACGGGCAGTACTTC.

The CDR3 protein is CAIGQEEHYEQYF. The CDR3 bases are TGTGCCATTGGACAGGAGGAGCACTACGAGCAGTACTTC. V is TRBV6-1 and J is TRBJ2-7; 7 nucleotides align to TRBD1. The germline CDR1 and CDR2 sequences are MNHNS and SASEGT. V lost 10 bases, J lost 3 bases, and 9 bases stayed unmatched. CDR3 size: 13 residues.

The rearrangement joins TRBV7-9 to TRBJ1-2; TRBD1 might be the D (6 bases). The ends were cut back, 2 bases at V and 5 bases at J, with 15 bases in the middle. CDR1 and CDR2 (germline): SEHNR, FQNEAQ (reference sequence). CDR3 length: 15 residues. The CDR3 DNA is TGTGCCAGCAGCTTACCTACAGGGAGGGAATATGGCTACACCTTC. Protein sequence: CASSLPTGREYGYTF.

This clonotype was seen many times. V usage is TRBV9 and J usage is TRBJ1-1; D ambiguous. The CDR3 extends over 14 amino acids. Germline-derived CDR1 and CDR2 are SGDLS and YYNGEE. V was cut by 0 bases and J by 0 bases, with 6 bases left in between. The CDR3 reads CASSVDLMNTEAFF. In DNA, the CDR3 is TGTGCCAGCAGCGTAGACCTGATGAACACTGAAGCTTTCTTT.

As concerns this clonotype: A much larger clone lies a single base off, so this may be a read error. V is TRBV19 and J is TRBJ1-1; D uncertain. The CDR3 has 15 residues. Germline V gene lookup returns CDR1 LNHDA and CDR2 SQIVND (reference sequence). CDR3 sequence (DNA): TGTGCCAGTAGTATAATCGGAGCCATGAACACTGAATCTTTCTTT. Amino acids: CASSIIGAMNTESFF. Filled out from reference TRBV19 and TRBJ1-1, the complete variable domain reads DGGITQSPKYLFRKEGQNVTLSCEQNLNHDAMYWYRQDPGQGLRLIYYSQIVNDFQKGDIAEGYSVSREKKESFPLTVTSAQKNPTAFYLCASSIIGAMNTESFFGQGTRLTVV.

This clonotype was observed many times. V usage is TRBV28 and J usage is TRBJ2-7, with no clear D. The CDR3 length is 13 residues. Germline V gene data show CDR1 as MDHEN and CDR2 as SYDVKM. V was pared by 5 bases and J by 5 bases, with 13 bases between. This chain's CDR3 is CASSPTGPDEQYF. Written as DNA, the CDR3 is TGTGCCAGCAGTCCCACCGGCCCTGACGAGCAGTACTTC.

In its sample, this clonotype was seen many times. The CDR3: CAISHAENTIYF. In nucleotides, the CDR3 is TGTGCCATCAGCCATGCAGAAAACACCATATATTTT. The V gene is TRBV10-3, the J gene TRBJ1-3, with D unresolved. CDR1 and CDR2 (germline): ENHRY, SYGVKD. V was shortened by 6 bases and J by 6 bases, with 9 bases between the two germline ends. The CDR3 consists of 12 residues.

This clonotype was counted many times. As DNA, the CDR3 is TGTGCCTGGACTAGGCAGAGTGGTGAGCAGTACTTC. This gives the protein CAWTRQSGEQYF. The V gene is TRBV30, the J gene TRBJ2-7; D is ambiguous. The CDR3 has 12 amino acids. Germline CDR1 is GTSNPN and CDR2 is SVGIG (reference sequence). Deletions cut 4 bases from V and 7 bases from J, with 14 bases between.

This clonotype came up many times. CDR3 sequence reads: CASSVNKAVTQYF. The CDR3 DNA sequence: TGTGCCAGCAGTGTAAACAAAGCGGTGACCCAGTACTTC. V and J are TRBV2 and TRBJ2-5; TRBD2 might be the D (5 bases). Trimming took off 4 bases at V and 7 bases at J, with 13 bases between the two ends. Germline values: CDR1 SNHLY, CDR2 FYNNEI. This CDR3 comprises 13 residues.

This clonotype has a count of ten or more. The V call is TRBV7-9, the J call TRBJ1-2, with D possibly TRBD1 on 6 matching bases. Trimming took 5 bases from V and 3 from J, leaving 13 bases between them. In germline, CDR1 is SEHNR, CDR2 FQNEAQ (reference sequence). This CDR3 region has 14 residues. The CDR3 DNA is TGTGCCAGCAGCCCGCAAGGACAGCACTATGGCTACACCTTC. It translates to CASSPQGQHYGYTF.

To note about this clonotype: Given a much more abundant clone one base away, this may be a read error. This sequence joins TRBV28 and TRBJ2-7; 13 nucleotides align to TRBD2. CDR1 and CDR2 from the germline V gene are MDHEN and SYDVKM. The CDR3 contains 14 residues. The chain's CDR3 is CAISAGLAGYEQYF. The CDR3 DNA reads TGTGCCATCAGTGCGGGACTAGCGGGATACGAGCAGTACTTC.

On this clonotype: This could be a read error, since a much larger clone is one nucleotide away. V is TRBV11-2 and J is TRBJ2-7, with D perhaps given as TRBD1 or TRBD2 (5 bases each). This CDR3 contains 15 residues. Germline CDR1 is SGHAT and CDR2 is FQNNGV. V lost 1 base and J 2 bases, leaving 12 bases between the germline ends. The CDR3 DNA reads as TGTGCCAGCAGCTTAGGAGTGGGGGTTACCTACGAGCAGTACGTC. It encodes CASSLGVGVTYEQYV.

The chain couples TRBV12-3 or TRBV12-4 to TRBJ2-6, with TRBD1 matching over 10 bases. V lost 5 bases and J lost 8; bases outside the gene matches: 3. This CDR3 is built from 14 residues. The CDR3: CASSHDRGPNVLTF. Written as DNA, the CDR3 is TGTGCCAGCAGTCATGACAGGGGGCCCAACGTCCTGACTTTC.

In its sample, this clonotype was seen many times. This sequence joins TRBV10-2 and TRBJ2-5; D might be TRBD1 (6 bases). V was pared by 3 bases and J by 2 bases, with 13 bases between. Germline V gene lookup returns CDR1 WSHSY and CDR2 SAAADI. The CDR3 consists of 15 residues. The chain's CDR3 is CASSDTGTTQETQYF. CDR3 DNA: TGCGCCAGCAGTGATACCGGGACAACTCAAGAGACCCAGTACTTC.

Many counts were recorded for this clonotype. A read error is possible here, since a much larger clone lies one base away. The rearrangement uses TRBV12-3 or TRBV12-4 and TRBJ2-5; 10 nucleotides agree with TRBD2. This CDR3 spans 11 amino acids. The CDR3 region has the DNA TGTGCCAGCCTAGCGGGAGAGACCAAGTACTTC. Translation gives CASLAGETKYF.

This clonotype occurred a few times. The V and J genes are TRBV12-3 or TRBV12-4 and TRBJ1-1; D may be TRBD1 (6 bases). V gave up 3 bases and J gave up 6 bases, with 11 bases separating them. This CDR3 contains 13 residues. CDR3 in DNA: TGTGCCAGCAGTTTTCAGGGGAAGGCTGAAGCTTTCTTT. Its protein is CASSFQGKAEAFF.

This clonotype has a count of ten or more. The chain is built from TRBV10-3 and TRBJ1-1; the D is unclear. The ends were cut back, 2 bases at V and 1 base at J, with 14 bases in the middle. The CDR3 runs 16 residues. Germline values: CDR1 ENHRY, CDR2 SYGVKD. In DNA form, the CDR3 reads TGTGCCATCAGTGAGGGGCTTCGACCGACGAACACTGAAGCTTTCTTT. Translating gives CAISEGLRPTNTEAFF.

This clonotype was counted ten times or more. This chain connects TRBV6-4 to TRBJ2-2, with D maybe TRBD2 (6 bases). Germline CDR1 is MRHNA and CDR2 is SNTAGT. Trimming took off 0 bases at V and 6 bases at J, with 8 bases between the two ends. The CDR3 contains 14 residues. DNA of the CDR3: TGTGCCAGCAGTGACTCAACGGGGGCCGGGGAGCTGTTTTTT. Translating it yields CASSDSTGAGELFF.

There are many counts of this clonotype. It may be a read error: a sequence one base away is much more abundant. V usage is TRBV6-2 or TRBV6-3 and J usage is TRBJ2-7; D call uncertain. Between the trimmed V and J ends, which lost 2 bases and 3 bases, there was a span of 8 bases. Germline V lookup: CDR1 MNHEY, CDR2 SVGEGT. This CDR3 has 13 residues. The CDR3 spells CASSYETDYEQYF. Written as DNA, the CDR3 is TGTGCCAGCAGTTACGAGACGGACTACGAGCAGTACTTC.

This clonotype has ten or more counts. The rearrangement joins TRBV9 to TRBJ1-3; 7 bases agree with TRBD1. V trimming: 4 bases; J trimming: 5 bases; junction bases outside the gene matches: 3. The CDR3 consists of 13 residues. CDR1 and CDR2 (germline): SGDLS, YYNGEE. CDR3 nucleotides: TGTGCCAGCAGCACGGGACAGAGAAACACCATATATTTT. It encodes CASSTGQRNTIYF.

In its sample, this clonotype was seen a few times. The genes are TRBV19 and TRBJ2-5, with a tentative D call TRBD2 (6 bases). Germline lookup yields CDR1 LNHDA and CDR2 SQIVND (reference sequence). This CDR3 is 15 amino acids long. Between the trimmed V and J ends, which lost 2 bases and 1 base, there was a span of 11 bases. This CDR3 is CASSIRTGGQETQYF. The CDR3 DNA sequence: TGTGCCAGTAGTATAAGGACCGGGGGCCAAGAGACCCAGTACTTC. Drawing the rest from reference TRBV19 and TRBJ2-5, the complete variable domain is DGGITQSPKYLFRKEGQNVTLSCEQNLNHDAMYWYRQDPGQGLRLIYYSQIVNDFQKGDIAEGYSVSREKKESFPLTVTSAQKNPTAFYLCASSIRTGGQETQYFGPGTRLLVL.

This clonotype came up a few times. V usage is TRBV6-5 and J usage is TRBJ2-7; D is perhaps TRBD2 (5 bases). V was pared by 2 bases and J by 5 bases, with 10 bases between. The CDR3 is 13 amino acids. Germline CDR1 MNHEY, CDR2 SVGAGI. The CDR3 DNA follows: TGTGCCAGCAGTTACGGGCCCGGGGACGAGCAGTACTTC. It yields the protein CASSYGPGDEQYF.

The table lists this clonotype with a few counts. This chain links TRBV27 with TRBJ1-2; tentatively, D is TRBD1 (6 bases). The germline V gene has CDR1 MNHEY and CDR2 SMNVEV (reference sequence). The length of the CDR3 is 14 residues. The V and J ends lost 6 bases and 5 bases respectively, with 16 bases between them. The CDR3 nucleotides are TGTGCCAGCAGCCTAGCCGGGACACCTTATGGCTACACCTTC. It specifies CASSLAGTPYGYTF.

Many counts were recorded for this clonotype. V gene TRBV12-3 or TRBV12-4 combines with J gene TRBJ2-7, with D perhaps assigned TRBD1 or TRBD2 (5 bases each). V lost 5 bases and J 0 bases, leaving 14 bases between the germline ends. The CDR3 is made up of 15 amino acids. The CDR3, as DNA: TGTGCCAGCAGTCCTCCGGGACCCCACTCCTACGAGCAGTACTTC. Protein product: CASSPPGPHSYEQYF.

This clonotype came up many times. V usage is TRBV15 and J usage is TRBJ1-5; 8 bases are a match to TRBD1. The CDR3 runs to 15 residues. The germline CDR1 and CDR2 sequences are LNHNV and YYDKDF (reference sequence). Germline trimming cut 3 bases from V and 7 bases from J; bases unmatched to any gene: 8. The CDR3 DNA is TGTGCCACCAGCAGGACCCCAGGGGGCGAACAGCCCCAGCATTTT. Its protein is CATSRTPGGEQPQHF.

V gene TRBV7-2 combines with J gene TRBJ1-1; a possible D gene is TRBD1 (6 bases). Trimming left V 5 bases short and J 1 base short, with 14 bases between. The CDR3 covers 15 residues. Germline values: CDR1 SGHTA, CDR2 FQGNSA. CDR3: CASSPWRGENTEAFF. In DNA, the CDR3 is TGTGCCAGCAGCCCTTGGAGGGGGGAGAACACTGAAGCTTTCTTT.